The next 18 T cell receptor beta chains were all read from a single sample in a study of shared clonotypes between healthy human individuals. The assay was immunoSEQ multiplex PCR, and TCRdb's table has in-frame clones only and misses some. The table lists some 450,000 clones, 77% of them singletons. The specimen sequenced was PBMCs. The receptors originated from a woman in her thirties or forties in good health. Some clones in this sample may be carry-over from other donors' samples.

The CDR3 here is CASSKGGFGEQYF. The DNA of the CDR3 is TGTGCCAGCTCAAAAGGGGGGTTCGGGGAGCAGTACTTC. The V call is TRBV6-5, the J call TRBJ2-7; the D call may be TRBD1 or TRBD2 (6 bases each). The CDR3 contains 13 residues. Trimming shortened V by 8 bases and J by 7 bases, and 18 bases separated the two germline ends. Germline CDR1 MNHEY, CDR2 SVGAGI.

V gene TRBV28 combines with J gene TRBJ2-3; no firm D call. The germline V gene has CDR1 MDHEN and CDR2 SYDVKM. The CDR3 totals 16 residues. V lost 8 bases to trimming and J lost 0 bases, with 18 bases between them. The CDR3 nucleotides read TGTGCCAGCCATAGAAACCGACGGTCTAGCACAGATACGCAGTATTTT. It is translated as CASHRNRRSSTDTQYF.

This rearrangement joins TRBV5-6 to TRBJ1-4; no definite D call. CDR3 length: 14 residues. The ends were cut back, 0 bases at V and 4 bases at J, with 7 bases in the middle. Germline-derived CDR1 and CDR2 are SGHDT and YYEEEE. The CDR3 here is CASSLGHRNEKLFF. The CDR3 nucleotides read TGTGCCAGCAGCTTGGGACACCGTAATGAAAAACTGTTTTTT.

This clone was detected a few times. The rearrangement joins TRBV19 to TRBJ2-2, with D possibly matching TRBD1 (5 bases). V gave up 4 bases and J gave up 1 base, with 7 bases separating them. The CDR3 has 14 residues. CDR1 and CDR2 from the germline V gene are LNHDA and SQIVND (reference sequence). CDR3 nucleotide sequence: TGTGCCAGTAGTAAACAGGTGAACACCGGGGAGCTGTTTTTT. Protein: CASSKQVNTGELFF.

A note on this clone: A read error is likely here: a far larger clone is one base away. The rearrangement joins TRBV7-6 to TRBJ1-2, with 8 nucleotides matching TRBD1. With 5 bases clipped from V and 8 bases from J, the junction kept 4 bases outside the gene matches. CDR1 is SGHVS and CDR2 is FNYEAQ in the germline V gene. There are 12 residues in the CDR3. In DNA, the CDR3 is TGTGCCAGCAGCCCGACAGGGGAAGGCTACACCTTC. Its translation is CASSPTGEGYTF.

The rearrangement uses TRBV7-2 and TRBJ2-2, with 13 bases fitting TRBD2. V trimming: 6 bases; J trimming: 0 bases; junction bases outside the gene matches: 10. There are 19 residues in the CDR3. Germline V gene lookup returns CDR1 SGHTA and CDR2 FQGNSA. The DNA for the CDR3 is TGTGCCAGCAGAAAGCCGGGACTAGCGGGATTGTCGAACACCGGGGAGCTGTTTTTT. This sequence encodes CASRKPGLAGLSNTGELFF.

This chain joins TRBV28 and TRBJ1-2; D might be TRBD1 (6 bases). Germline V gene data show CDR1 as MDHEN and CDR2 as SYDVKM. Trimming shortened V by 7 bases and J by 2 bases, and 14 bases separated the two germline ends. This CDR3 has 14 amino acids. The CDR3 DNA reads TGTGCCAGCACCCTTATCGGGACAAACTATGGCTACACCTTC. Translation gives CASTLIGTNYGYTF.

The chain is built from TRBV28 and TRBJ2-7; 9 bases match TRBD1. Germline V CDR1 and CDR2: MDHEN, SYDVKM. The junction had 6 bases not matched to a gene; V was cut back by 2 bases and J by 4 bases. There are 15 residues in the CDR3. The CDR3 region is CASSLPGTGRYEQYF. CDR3 nucleotide sequence: TGTGCCAGCAGTTTACCCGGGACAGGGAGATACGAGCAGTACTTC.

This clone was seen only once. The rearrangement uses TRBV5-4 and TRBJ1-2; D is unresolved. V lost 1 base and J lost 5, with 15 bases in between. The CDR3 length is 15 residues. Per the germline V gene, CDR1 is SGHNT and CDR2 is YYREEE (reference sequence). The CDR3 DNA reads TGTGCCAGCAGCTTGCCTGGGGAAGGCATTTATGGCTACACCTTC. Protein product: CASSLPGEGIYGYTF.

This rearrangement joins TRBV28 to TRBJ2-3, with TRBD1 matching 8 bases. Per germline, CDR1 MDHEN and CDR2 SYDVKM. There are 15 residues in the CDR3. V gave up 6 bases and J gave up 2 bases; unmatched junction bases: 7. Written as DNA, the CDR3 is TGTGCCAGCAGGCCGACAGGGGAATACACAGATACGCAGTATTTT. This translates into CASRPTGEYTDTQYF. The entire variable domain, with the rest obtained from reference TRBV28 and TRBJ2-3, is as follows: DVKVTQSSRYLVKRTGEKVFLECVQDMDHENMFWYRQDPGLGLRLIYFSYDVKMKEKGDIPEGYSVSREKKERFSLILESASTNQTSMYLCASRPTGEYTDTQYFGPGTRLTVL.

This chain connects TRBV19 to TRBJ2-1; D gene unclear. The CDR3 is 11 residues long. Germline V gives CDR1 LNHDA, CDR2 SQIVND (reference sequence). The ends were cut back, 5 bases at V and 4 bases at J, with 3 bases in the middle. CDR3 DNA: TGTGCCAGTAGTGTATACAATGAGCAGTTCTTC. As protein: CASSVYNEQFF.

The chain links TRBV10-2 to TRBJ1-2; D possibly corresponds to TRBD1 (6 bases). Germline-derived CDR1 and CDR2 are WSHSY and SAAADI. V was clipped by 3 bases and J by 6 bases, with 17 bases between them. The CDR3 runs to 15 residues. The CDR3 DNA follows: TGCGCCAGCAGTGAAAGGTGGGGGGCCAGGGATGGCTACACCTTC. Amino acids: CASSERWGARDGYTF.

This clone was counted at least ten times. This rearrangement joins TRBV5-1 to TRBJ2-1; D not certain. This CDR3 has 11 residues. CDR1 and CDR2 (germline): SGHRS, YFSETQ. V lost 2 bases and J 8 bases, leaving 5 bases between the germline ends. CDR3 amino acids: CASSFDYEQFF. CDR3 DNA: TGCGCCAGCAGCTTCGACTATGAGCAGTTCTTC.

V and J are TRBV4-3 and TRBJ2-1, with 12 bases aligning to TRBD2. The CDR3 consists of 16 residues. V trimming: 2 bases; J trimming: 8 bases; junction bases outside the gene matches: 7. Germline CDR1 reads LGHNA; CDR2 reads YSLEER. The DNA for the CDR3 is TGCGCCAGCAGCCAAACACTAGCGGGAGGTCGGGATGAGCAGTTCTTC. Its translation: CASSQTLAGGRDEQFF.

The chain joins TRBV19 to TRBJ2-6; D possibly corresponds to TRBD1 (5 bases). The CDR3 has 15 residues. Germline loops: CDR1 LNHDA, CDR2 SQIVND (reference sequence). V was clipped by 4 bases and J by 2 bases, with 9 bases between them. CDR3 in DNA: TGTGCCAGTAGTAAACAGGACGCTGGGGCCAACGTCCTGACTTTC. It is translated as CASSKQDAGANVLTF.

This chain connects TRBV18 to TRBJ2-7; TRBD1 is a possible D gene (6 bases). The CDR3 loop spans 12 amino acids. The V end was cut by 2 bases, the J end by 7 bases, with 9 bases between. Germline CDR1 and CDR2: KGHSH and LQKENI. CDR3 nucleotides: TGTGCCAGCTCACCAGGGACACTTGAGCAGTACTTC. This encodes CASSPGTLEQYF.

This clone occurred many times. In the same sample, other DNA sequences code for this CDR3. In nucleotides, the CDR3 is TGTGCCAGTAGTAGCCTTGAGCCTCACACTGAAGCTTTCTTT. Protein product: CASSSLEPHTEAFF. The V and J genes are TRBV19 and TRBJ1-1; no firm D call. Trimming left V 4 bases short and J 3 bases short, with 12 bases between. The CDR3 covers 14 residues. Germline V gene lookup returns CDR1 LNHDA and CDR2 SQIVND (reference sequence).

The chain uses TRBV6-6 and TRBJ1-2, with a weak D call TRBD1 (5 bases). There are 15 residues in the CDR3. CDR1 and CDR2 (germline): MNHNY, SVGAGI (reference sequence). The V end lost 2 bases, the J end lost 2 bases, and 12 bases lay between the germline ends. For the CDR3, the DNA is TGTGCCAGCAGTTACCTTCGCAGGGAGAACTATGGCTACACCTTC. This translates into CASSYLRRENYGYTF.